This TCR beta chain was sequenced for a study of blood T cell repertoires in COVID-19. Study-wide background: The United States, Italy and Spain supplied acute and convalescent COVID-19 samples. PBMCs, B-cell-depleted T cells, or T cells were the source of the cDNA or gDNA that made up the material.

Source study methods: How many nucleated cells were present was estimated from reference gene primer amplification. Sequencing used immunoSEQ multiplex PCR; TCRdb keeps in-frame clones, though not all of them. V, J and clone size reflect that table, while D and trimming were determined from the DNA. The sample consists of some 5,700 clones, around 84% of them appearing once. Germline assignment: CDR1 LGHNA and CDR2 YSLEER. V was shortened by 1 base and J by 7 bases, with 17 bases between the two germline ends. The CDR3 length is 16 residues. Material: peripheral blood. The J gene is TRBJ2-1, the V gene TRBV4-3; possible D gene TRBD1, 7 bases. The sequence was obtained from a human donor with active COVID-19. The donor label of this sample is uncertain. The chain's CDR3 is CASSQVQGGTMNEQFF. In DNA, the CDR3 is TGCGCCAGCAGCCAAGTTCAGGGGGGTACAATGAATGAGCAGTTCTTC.